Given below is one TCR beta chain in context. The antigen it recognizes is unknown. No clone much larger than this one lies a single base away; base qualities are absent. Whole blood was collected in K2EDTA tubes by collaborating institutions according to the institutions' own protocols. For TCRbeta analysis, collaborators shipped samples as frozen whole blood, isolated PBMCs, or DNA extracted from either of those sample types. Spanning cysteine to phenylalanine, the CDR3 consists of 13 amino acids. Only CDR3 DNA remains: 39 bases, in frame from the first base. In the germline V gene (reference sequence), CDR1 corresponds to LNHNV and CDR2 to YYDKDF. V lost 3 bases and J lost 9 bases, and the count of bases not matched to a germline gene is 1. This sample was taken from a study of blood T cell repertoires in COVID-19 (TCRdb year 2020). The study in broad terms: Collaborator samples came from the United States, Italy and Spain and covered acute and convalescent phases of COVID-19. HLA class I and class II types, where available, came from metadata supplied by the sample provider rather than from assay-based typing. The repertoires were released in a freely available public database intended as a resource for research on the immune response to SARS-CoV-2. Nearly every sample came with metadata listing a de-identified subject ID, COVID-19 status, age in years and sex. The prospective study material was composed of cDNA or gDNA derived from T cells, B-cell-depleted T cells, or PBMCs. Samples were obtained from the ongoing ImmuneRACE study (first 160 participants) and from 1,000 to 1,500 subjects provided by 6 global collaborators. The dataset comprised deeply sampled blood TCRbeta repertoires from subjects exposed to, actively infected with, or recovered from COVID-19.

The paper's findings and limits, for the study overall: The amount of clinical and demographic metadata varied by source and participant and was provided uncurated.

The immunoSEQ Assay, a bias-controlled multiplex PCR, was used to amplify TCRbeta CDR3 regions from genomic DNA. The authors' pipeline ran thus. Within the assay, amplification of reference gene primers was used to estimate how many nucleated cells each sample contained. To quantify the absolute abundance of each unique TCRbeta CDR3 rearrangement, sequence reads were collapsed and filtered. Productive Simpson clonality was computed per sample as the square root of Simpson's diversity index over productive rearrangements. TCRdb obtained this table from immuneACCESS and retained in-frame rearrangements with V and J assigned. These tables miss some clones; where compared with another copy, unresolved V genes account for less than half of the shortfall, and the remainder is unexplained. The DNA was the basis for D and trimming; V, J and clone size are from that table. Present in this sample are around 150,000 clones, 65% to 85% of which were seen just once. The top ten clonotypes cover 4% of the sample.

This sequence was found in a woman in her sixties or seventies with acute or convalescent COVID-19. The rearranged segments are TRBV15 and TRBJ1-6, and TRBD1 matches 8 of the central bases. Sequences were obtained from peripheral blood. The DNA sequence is TGTGCCACCAGCAGTACAGGGGGTTCACCCCTCCACTTT. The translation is CATSSTGGSPLHF.